This entry lists 4 T cell receptor beta chains sequenced from one sample in a study of technical replicates of blood from several donors. Clones were read by immunoSEQ multiplex PCR, and TCRdb kept only the in-frame ones, dropping some. This sample has 60,000 to 80,000 clones, with about 90% found just once. Sequenced input: T cells isolated from PBMCs. The source is a human donor in good health.

The rearrangement joins TRBV4-2 to TRBJ2-1; TRBD2 matches at 10 bases. With 0 bases clipped from V and 0 bases from J, the junction kept 11 bases outside the gene matches. Germline CDR1 is LGHNA and CDR2 is YNFKEQ. The CDR3 contains 20 residues. The CDR3 nucleotides are TGTGCCAGCAGCCAAGACTTAGTAGCGGGAGGCTTATCCTCCTACAATGAGCAGTTCTTC. Its protein is CASSQDLVAGGLSSYNEQFF.

As for this clone: The junction does not match germline at one end; this may be a read error. This chain connects TRBV7-7 to TRBJ2-1, with 9 bases aligning to TRBD1. The CDR3 covers 15 residues. Germline loops: CDR1 SSHAT, CDR2 FNYEAQ (reference sequence). The CDR3 nucleotides are TGTGCTAGCAGCTTTTCCGGGACAGGGTACAATGAGCAGTTCTTC. It encodes CASSFSGTGYNEQFF. The variable domain in full, with the rest retrieved from reference TRBV7-7 and TRBJ2-1, is GAGVSQSPRYKVTKRGQDVTLRCDPISSHATLYWYQQALGQGPEFLTYFNYEAQPDKSGLPSDRFSAERPEGSISTLTIQRTEQRDSAMYRCASSFSGTGYNEQFFGPGTRLTVL.

The chain combines TRBV25-1 with TRBJ2-7; possible D gene TRBD2, 6 bases. The CDR3 is 12 amino acids. Trimming cost V 5 bases and J 3 bases, with 8 bases left between them. Germline V gives CDR1 MGHDK, CDR2 SYGVNS. CDR3 nucleotides: TGTGCCAGCAGTTACGGGGGCTACGAGCAGTACTTC. This codes for CASSYGGYEQYF.

V and J are TRBV6-6 and TRBJ1-4; D call uncertain. CDR3 length: 15 amino acids. In germline, CDR1 is MNHNY, CDR2 SVGAGI (reference sequence). Trimming cost V 0 bases and J 12 bases, with 17 bases left between them. CDR3 nucleotides: TGTGCCAGCAGTTACTCGATGAATGAAAAAGGAGAACTGTTTTTT. This translates into CASSYSMNEKGELFF.